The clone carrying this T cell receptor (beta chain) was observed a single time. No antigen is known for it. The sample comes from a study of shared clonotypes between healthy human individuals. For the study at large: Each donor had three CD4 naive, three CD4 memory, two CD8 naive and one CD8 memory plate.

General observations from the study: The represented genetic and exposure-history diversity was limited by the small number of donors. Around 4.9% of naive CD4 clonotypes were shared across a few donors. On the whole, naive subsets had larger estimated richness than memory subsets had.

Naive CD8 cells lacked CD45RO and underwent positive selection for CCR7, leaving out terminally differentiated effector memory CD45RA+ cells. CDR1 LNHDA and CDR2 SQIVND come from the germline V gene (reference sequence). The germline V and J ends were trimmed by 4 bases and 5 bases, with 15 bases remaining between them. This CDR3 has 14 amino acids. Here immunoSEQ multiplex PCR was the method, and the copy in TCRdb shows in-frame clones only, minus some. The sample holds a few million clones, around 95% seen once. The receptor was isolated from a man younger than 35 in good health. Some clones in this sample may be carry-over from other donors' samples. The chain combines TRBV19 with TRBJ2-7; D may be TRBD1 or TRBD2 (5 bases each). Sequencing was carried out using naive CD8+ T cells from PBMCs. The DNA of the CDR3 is TGTGCCAGTAGTACGTCCGGGACCCCCCACGAGCAGTACTTC. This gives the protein CASSTSGTPHEQYF.